Listed here is a single T cell receptor (beta chain). Antigen unknown. The source of the sample is a study of blood T cells in healthy people across ages. Study results and limitations: TCR beta diversity per million T cells fell roughly linearly with age.

PCR was performed a second time for roughly 7 to 11 cycles using a sample-barcoded 5' primer and a J-beta primer mix. TCRdb passed the 5' RACE reads through MiXCR, listing each CDR3 protein once. Of about 1.4 million distinct CDR3 sequences listed, approximately 59% are singletons. Per sample, at least 6 micrograms of total RNA were extracted. What was sequenced was blood. The receptor's source is a man aged 18 to 30 in good health.

CDR3 residues: CSMTISGGSYNEQFF. CDR3 DNA sequence: TGCAGCATGACTATTAGCGGGGGCTCCTACAATGAGCAGTTCTTC. The V and J genes are TRBV29-1 and TRBJ2-1; 9 bases align to TRBD2. Trimming at V came to 8 bases and at J to 0 bases, leaving 8 bases not matched to a gene. The CDR3 is made up of 15 amino acids. Germline assignment: CDR1 SQVTM and CDR2 ANQGSEA.